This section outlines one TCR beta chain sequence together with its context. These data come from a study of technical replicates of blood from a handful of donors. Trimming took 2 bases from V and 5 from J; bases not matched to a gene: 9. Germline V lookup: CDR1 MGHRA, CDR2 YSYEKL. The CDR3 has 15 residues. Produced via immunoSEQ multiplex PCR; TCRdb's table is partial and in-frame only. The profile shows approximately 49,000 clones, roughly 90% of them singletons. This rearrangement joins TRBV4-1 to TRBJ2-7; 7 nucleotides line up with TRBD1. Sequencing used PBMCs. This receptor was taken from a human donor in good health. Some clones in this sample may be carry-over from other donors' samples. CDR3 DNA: TGCGCCAGCAGCCAAACCTACAGGGGAGTGAACGAGCAGTACTTC. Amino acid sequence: CASSQTYRGVNEQYF.